The following is a TCR beta chain sequence with its context. The data derive from a study of shared T cell receptors in the human thymus. Assay used: immunoSEQ multiplex PCR; TCRdb lists only in-frame clones, some missing. The table includes some 400,000 clones, approximately 95% detected once. Per germline, CDR1 SGHAT and CDR2 FQNNGV. The CDR3 loop spans 15 amino acids. V gave up 5 bases and J gave up 1 base, with 11 bases separating them. This rearrangement joins TRBV11-2 to TRBJ1-4, with D hard to call. This receptor was identified in a human donor. The sample consisted of thymocytes. The CDR3 reads CASSITRGTNEKLFF. The DNA of the CDR3 is TGTGCCAGCAGCATAACGCGGGGAACTAATGAAAAACTGTTTTTT.